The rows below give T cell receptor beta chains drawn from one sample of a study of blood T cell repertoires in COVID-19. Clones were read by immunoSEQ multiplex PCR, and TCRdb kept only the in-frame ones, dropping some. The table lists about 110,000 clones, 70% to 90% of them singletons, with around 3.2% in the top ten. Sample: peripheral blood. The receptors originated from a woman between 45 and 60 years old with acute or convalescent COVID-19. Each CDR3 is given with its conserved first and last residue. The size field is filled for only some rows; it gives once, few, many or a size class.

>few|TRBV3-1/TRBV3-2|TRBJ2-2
CASSHTWGLAGNTGELFF
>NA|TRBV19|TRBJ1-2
CASSRETGVGNGYTF
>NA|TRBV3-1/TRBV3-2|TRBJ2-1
CASSQARSPANEQFF
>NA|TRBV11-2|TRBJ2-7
CASSALGLAEYEQYF
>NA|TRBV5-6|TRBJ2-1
CASSPGQGSNEQFF
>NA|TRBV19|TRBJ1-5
CASSIGRSNQPQHF
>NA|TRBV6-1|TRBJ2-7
CASSEAGLEHEQYF
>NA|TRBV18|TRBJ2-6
CASSPLSGSGANVLTF
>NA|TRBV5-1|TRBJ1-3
CASSLAPQGTSGNTIYF
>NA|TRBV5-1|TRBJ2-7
CASSFRADEQYF